The entry below describes one TCR beta chain. Its matching antigen is unknown. The sample is drawn from a study of OX40 agonist ivuxolimab in advanced cancers. Study-wide background: Patients receiving dose escalation had hepatocellular carcinoma, melanoma, renal cell or head and neck cancer. Males comprised approximately 84% of the group, whose mean age was roughly 60 years (range roughly 20 to 85).

This CDR3 contains 16 residues. Trimming shortened V by 1 base and J by 7 bases, and 18 bases separated the two germline ends. Germline V gene sequence: CDR1 SGHRS, CDR2 YFSETQ. Study results and caveats: Expanded clones were, on average, more numerous in CD8+ T cells than in CD4+.

The assay was immunoSEQ multiplex PCR, and TCRdb's table has in-frame clones only and misses some. This table has more than 85,000 clones, less than 95% appearing once. V usage is TRBV5-1 and J usage is TRBJ2-1, with D perhaps being TRBD1 or TRBD2 (5 bases each). The source is an adult with an advanced solid tumor such as melanoma, head and neck, liver or kidney cancer. Sequenced material: CD4+ or CD8+ T cells sorted from blood, taken in a trial of the OX40 agonist ivuxolimab. The CDR3 loop is CASSLSGTPGLNEQFF. Written as DNA, the CDR3 is TGCGCCAGCAGCTTGTCCGGGACGCCGGGTTTGAATGAGCAGTTCTTC.